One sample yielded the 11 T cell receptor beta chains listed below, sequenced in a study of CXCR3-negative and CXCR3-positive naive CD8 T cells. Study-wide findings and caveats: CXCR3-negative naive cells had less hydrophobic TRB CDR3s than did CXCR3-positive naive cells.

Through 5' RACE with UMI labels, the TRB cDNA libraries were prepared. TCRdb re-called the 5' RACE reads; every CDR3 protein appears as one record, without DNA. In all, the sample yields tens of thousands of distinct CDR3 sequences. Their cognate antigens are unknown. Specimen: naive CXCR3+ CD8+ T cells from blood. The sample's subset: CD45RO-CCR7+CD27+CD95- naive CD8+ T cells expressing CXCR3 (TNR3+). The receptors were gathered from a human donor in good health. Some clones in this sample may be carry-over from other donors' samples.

This chain's CDR3 is CASTQEEYEQFF. The chain has TRBV4-2 and TRBJ2-1. Germline V CDR1 and CDR2: LGHNA, YNFKEQ. This CDR3 is 12 amino acids long.

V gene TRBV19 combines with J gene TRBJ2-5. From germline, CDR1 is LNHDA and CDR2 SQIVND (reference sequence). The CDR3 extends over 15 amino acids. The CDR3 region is CASSIVLASGETQCF.

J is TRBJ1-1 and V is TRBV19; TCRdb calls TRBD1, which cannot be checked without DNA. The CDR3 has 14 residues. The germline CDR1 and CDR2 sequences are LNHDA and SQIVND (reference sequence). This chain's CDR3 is CATGDGEDGTEAFF.

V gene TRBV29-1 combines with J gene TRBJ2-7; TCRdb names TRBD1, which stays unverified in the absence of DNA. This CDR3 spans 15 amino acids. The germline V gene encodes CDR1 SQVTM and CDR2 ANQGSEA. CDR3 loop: CSVEDKGHSPYEQYF.

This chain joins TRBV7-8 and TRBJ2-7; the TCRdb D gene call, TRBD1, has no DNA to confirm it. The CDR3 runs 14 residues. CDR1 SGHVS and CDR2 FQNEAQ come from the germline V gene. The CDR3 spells CASSLELRGNEQYF.

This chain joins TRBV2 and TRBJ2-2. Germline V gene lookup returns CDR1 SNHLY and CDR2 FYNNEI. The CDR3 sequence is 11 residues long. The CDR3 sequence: CASSPAGELFF. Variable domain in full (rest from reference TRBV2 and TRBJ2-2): EPEVTQTPSHQVTQMGQEVILRCVPISNHLYFYWYRQILGQKVEFLVSFYNNEISEKSEIFDDQFSVERPDGSNFTLKIRSTKLEDSAMYFCASSPAGELFFGEGSRLTVL.

The CDR3 sequence: CASSDLAGGLSGTDTQYF. The chain employs TRBV28 and TRBJ2-3; the TRBD2 assignment by TCRdb is unverifiable without DNA. This CDR3 comprises 18 residues. Germline CDR1 and CDR2: MDHEN and SYDVKM. The entire variable domain, with the rest obtained from reference TRBV28 and TRBJ2-3, is as follows: DVKVTQSSRYLVKRTGEKVFLECVQDMDHENMFWYRQDPGLGLRLIYFSYDVKMKEKGDIPEGYSVSREKKERFSLILESASTNQTSMYLCASSDLAGGLSGTDTQYFGPGTRLTVL.

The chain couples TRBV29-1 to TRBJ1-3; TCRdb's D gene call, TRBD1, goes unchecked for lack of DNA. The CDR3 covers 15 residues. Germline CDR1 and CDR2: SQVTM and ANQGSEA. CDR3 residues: CSVPLSGAAGNTIYF.

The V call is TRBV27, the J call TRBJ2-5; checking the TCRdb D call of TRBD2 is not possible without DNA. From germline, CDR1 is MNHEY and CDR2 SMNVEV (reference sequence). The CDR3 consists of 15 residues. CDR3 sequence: CASSSRAGGPETQYF.

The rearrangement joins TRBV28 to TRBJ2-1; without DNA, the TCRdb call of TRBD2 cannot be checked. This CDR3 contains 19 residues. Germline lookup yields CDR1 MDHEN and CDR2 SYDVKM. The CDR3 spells CASKFLGRGGHLSYNEQFF.

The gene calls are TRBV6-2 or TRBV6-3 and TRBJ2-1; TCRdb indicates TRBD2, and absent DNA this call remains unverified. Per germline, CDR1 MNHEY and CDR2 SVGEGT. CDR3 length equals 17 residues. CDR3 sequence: CASSYSELAGGLDEQFF.